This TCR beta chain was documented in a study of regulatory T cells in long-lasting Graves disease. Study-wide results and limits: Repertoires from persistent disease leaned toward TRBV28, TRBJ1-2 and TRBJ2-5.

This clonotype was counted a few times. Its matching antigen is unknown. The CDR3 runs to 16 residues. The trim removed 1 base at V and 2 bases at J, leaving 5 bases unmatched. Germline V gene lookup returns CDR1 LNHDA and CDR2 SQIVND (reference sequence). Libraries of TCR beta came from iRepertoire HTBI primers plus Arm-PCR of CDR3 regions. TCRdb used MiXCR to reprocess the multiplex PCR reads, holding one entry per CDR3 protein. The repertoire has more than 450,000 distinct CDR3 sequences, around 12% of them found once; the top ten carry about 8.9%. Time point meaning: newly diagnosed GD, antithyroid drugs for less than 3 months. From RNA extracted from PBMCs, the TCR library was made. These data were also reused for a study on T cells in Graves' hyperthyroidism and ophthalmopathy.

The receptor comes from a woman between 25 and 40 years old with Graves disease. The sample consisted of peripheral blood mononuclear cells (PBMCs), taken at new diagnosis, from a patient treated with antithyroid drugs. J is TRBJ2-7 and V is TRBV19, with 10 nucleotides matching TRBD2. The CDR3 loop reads CASSIASGSIAYEQYF. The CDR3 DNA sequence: TGTGCCAGTAGTATAGCTAGCGGGAGTATCGCCTACGAGCAGTACTTC.